This T cell receptor (beta chain) was documented in a study of cytomegalovirus exposure and HLA in healthy donors. Germline V gives CDR1 SEHNR, CDR2 FQNEAQ (reference sequence). The CDR3 sequence is 12 residues long. V was clipped by 1 base and J by 8 bases, with 8 bases between them. Use of 60 Vbeta and 13 Jbeta primers characterized the PCR. Libraries were prepared by immunoSEQ multiplex PCR; TCRdb keeps only in-frame clonotypes and omits some of them. The sample's table shows some 70,000 clones. Material for sequencing was PBMCs. The genes are TRBV7-9 and TRBJ1-2; unclear D gene. This clonotype was sampled from a man aged 35 to 55 in good health and CMV-seronegative. CDR3 nucleotides: TGTGCCAGCAGCTTAGAGGCAGGCGGCTACACCTTC. Encoded protein: CASSLEAGGYTF.